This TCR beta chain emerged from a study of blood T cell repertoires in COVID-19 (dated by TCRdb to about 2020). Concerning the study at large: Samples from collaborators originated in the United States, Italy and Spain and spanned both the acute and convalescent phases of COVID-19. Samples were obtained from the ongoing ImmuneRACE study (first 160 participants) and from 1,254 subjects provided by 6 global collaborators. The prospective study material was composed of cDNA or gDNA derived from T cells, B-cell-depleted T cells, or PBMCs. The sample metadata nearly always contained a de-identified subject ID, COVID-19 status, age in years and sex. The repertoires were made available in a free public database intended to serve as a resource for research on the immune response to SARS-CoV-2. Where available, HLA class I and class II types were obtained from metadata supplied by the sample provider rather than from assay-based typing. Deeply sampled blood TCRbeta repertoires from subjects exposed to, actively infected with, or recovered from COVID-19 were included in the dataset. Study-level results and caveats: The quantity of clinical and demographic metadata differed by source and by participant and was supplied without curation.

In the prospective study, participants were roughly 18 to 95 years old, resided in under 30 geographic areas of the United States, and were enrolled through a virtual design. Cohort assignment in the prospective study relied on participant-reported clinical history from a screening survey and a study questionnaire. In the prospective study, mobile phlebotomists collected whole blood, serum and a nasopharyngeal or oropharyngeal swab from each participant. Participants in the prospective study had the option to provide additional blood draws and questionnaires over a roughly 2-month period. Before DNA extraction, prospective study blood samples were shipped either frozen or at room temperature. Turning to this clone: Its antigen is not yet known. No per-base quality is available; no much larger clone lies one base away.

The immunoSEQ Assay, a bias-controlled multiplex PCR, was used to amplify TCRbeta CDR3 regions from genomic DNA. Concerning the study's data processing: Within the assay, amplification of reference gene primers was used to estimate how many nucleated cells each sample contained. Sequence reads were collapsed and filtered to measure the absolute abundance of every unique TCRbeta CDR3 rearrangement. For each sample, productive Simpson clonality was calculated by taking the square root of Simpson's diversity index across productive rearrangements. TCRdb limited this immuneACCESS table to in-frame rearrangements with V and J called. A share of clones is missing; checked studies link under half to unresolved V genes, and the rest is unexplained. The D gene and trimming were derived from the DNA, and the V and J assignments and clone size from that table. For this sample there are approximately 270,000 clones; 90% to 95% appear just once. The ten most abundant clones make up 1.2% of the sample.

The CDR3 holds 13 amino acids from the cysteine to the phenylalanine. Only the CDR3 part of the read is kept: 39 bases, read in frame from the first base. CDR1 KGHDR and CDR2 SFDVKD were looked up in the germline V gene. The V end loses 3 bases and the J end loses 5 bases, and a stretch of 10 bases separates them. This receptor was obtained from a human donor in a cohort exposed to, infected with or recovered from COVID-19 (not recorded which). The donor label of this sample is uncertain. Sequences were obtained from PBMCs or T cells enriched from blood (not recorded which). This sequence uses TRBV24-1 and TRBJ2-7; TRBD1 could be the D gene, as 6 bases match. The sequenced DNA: TGTGCCACCAGTGATCCCGGGACAAACGAGCAGTACTTC. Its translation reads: CATSDPGTNEQYF.